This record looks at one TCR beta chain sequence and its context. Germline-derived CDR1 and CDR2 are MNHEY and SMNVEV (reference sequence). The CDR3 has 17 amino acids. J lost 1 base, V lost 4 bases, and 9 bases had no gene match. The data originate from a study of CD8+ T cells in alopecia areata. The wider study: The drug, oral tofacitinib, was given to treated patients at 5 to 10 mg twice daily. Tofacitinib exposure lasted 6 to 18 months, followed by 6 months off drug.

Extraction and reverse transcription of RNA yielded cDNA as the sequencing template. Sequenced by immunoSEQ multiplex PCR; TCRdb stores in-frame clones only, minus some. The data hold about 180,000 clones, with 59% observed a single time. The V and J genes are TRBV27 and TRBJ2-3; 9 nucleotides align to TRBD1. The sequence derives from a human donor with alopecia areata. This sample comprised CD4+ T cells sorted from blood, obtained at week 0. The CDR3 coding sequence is TGTGCCAGCAGTTGGAGAACAGGGGGCGTGGGCACAGATACGCAGTATTTT. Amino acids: CASSWRTGGVGTDTQYF.